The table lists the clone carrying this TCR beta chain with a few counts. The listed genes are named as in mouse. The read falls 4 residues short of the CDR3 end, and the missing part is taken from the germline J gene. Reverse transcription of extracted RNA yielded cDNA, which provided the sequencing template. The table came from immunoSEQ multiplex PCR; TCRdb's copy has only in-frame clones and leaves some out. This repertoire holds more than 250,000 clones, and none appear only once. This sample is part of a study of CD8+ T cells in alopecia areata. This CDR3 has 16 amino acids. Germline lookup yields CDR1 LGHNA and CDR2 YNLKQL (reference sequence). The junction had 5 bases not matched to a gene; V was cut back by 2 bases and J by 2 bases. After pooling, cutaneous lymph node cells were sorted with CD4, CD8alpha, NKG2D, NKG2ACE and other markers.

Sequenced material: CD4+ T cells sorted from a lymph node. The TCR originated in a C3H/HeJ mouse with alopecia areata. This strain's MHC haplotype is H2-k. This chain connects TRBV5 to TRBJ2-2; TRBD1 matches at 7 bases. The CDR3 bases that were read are TGTGCCAGCAGCCAAACATTGACAGGGAACACCGGG. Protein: CASSQTLTGNTG. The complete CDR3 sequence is CASSQTLTGNTGQLYF.